This T cell receptor beta chain stems from a study of cytomegalovirus exposure and HLA in healthy donors. Whole-study results and caveats: Altogether, 150 or so TCR beta chains were recorded as cytomegalovirus-associated.

Comments on this clone: The antigen is not known.

V lost 3 bases and J 7 bases, leaving 21 bases between the germline ends. The CDR3 is 15 amino acids. The germline V gene has CDR1 SQVTM and CDR2 ANQGSEA. PCR involved 60 Vbeta and 13 Jbeta primers. Generated by immunoSEQ multiplex PCR, the TCRdb table keeps only in-frame clones and is missing some. The table has fewer than 150,000 clones, about four fifths seen once. This receptor was obtained from a woman aged 18-29 years in good health and CMV-seronegative. The rearrangement links TRBV29-1 to TRBJ1-2; possible D gene TRBD1, 5 bases. Sequenced: PBMCs. The CDR3 region is CSVERQGWARSGYTF. CDR3 DNA: TGCAGCGTTGAGCGGCAGGGCTGGGCGAGGAGTGGCTACACCTTC.